This passage covers 15 T cell receptor beta chains from one sample sequenced in a study of T cell responses to AZD1222 COVID-19 vaccine. Sequencing used immunoSEQ multiplex PCR; TCRdb keeps in-frame clones, though not all of them. The data contain 25,000 to 35,000 clones, about three quarters of them singletons. The sequences come from peripheral blood, collected on day 0 of AZD1222 vaccination. Source of these receptors: an adult in good health.

This clone was seen a few times. The chain is built from TRBV3-1 (or the pseudogene TRBV3-2) and TRBJ1-1; D is uncertain. The V and J ends lost 2 bases and 1 base respectively, with 17 bases between them. In germline, CDR1 is LGHDT, CDR2 YNNKEL (reference sequence). The CDR3 extends over 17 amino acids. This CDR3 reads CASSQQVEGRRNTEAFF. In DNA, the CDR3 is TGTGCCAGCAGCCAACAGGTTGAGGGCCGACGGAACACTGAAGCTTTCTTT.

This clone was observed once. The CDR3 spells CASSPGQGASSYNEQFF. The CDR3 coding sequence is TGTGCCAGCAGCCCCGGACAGGGGGCCAGCTCCTACAATGAGCAGTTCTTC. The chain joins TRBV11-3 to TRBJ2-1; 11 bases line up with TRBD1. V was clipped by 5 bases and J by 0 bases; unmatched bases: 6. This CDR3 has 17 amino acids. The germline CDR1 and CDR2 sequences are SGHNT and YENEEA.

This rearrangement joins TRBV24-1 to TRBJ1-2, with D unresolved. This CDR3 region has 11 residues. The germline V gene encodes CDR1 KGHDR and CDR2 SFDVKD. The ends were cut back, 5 bases at V and 0 bases at J, with 0 bases in the middle. This CDR3 is CATSANYGYTF. CDR3 coding DNA: TGTGCCACCAGTGCTAACTATGGCTACACCTTC.

The chain couples TRBV11-3 to TRBJ1-3; D gene unclear. V shed 2 bases and J shed 0 bases, with 11 bases lying between them. This CDR3 comprises 16 residues. CDR1 is SGHNT, CDR2 YENEEA, per germline. For the CDR3, the DNA is TGTGCCAGCAGCTTACTCCCGGGGAGCTCTGGAAACACCATATATTTT. This gives the protein CASSLLPGSSGNTIYF.

This clone appeared a few times. This chain uses TRBV30 with TRBJ1-5; D remains ambiguous. This CDR3 has 13 residues. V lost 3 bases and J 3 bases, leaving 9 bases between the germline ends. From germline, CDR1 is GTSNPN and CDR2 SVGIG (reference sequence). The CDR3 loop reads CAWRVGDNQPQHF. Written as DNA, the CDR3 is TGTGCCTGGAGGGTCGGAGACAATCAGCCCCAGCATTTT. Together with reference TRBV30 and TRBJ1-5, the CDR3 gives the full variable domain: SQTIHQWPATLVQPVGSPLSLECTVEGTSNPNLYWYRQAAGRGLQLLFYSVGIGQISSEVPQNLSASRPQDRQFILSSKKLLLSDSGFYLCAWRVGDNQPQHFGDGTRLSIL.

V gene TRBV7-9 combines with J gene TRBJ2-3; TRBD2 might be the D (6 bases). The CDR3 covers 14 residues. Trimming left V 5 bases short and J 3 bases short, with 12 bases between. Germline CDR1 SEHNR, CDR2 FQNEAQ (reference sequence). CDR3 nucleotide sequence: TGTGCCAGCAGCCGCCCGGAGGGTACAGATACGCAGTATTTT. Amino acids: CASSRPEGTDTQYF.

CDR3 sequence: CASSPSETDTQYF. In DNA, the CDR3 is TGTGCCAGCAGTCCCAGCGAGACAGATACGCAGTATTTT. The chain employs TRBV6-4 and TRBJ2-3; D gene uncertain. Trimming removed 5 bases at V and 3 bases at J, with 9 bases between. CDR3 length: 13 amino acids. Germline CDR1 is MRHNA and CDR2 is SNTAGT.

This clone has only a few counts. V and J are TRBV6-5 and TRBJ1-1; D gene unclear. Trimming took 3 bases from V and 5 from J, leaving 13 bases between them. The CDR3 extends over 14 amino acids. The germline CDR1 and CDR2 sequences are MNHEY and SVGAGI. The CDR3 coding sequence is TGTGCCAGCAGTTATCTGTCAGCCACTACTGAAGCTTTCTTT. This codes for CASSYLSATTEAFF.

The chain combines TRBV9 with TRBJ2-5; D is perhaps TRBD1 (6 bases). Germline V gives CDR1 SGDLS, CDR2 YYNGEE. This CDR3 is 15 amino acids long. V was shortened by 3 bases and J by 5 bases, with 17 bases between the two germline ends. The CDR3: CASSADGTRRETQYF. The CDR3 DNA is TGTGCCAGCAGCGCCGACGGGACACGGCGGGAGACCCAGTACTTC.

The chain couples TRBV5-4 to TRBJ2-1, with D perhaps matching TRBD2 (6 bases). CDR3 length equals 15 residues. The germline V gene has CDR1 SGHNT and CDR2 YYREEE (reference sequence). Trimming shortened V by 0 bases and J by 6 bases, and 13 bases separated the two germline ends. The chain's CDR3 is CASSLGGIGGNEQFF. Written as DNA, the CDR3 is TGTGCCAGCAGCTTGGGCGGGATTGGCGGCAATGAGCAGTTCTTC.

This clone occurred once. Germline and junction disagree at one end, which may indicate a read error. The V and J genes are TRBV6-6 and TRBJ1-2; D is unresolved. Germline-derived CDR1 and CDR2 are MNHNY and SVGAGI (reference sequence). The CDR3 has 13 amino acids. CDR3 in DNA: TGTGCCAGCAGTTACTCGTTATACTACGGCTACACCTTC. Translating it yields CASSYSLYYGYTF.

The chain is built from TRBV5-1 and TRBJ1-4, with 9 bases matching TRBD1. Trimming cost V 2 bases and J 8 bases; bases outside gene matches: 4. Germline V CDR1 and CDR2: SGHRS, YFSETQ. CDR3 length: 14 amino acids. The CDR3 loop is CASSFGTGREKLFF. The CDR3 DNA follows: TGCGCCAGCAGCTTCGGGACAGGGAGGGAAAAACTGTTTTTT.

V gene TRBV6-6 combines with J gene TRBJ2-1; the D gene could be TRBD1 or TRBD2 (5 bases each). CDR3 size: 15 residues. Per the germline V gene, CDR1 is MNHNY and CDR2 is SVGAGI (reference sequence). V lost 2 bases and J lost 7, with 15 bases in between. In nucleotides, the CDR3 is TGTGCCAGCAGTTACCCCCGGGACGGCAAAAATGAGCAGTTCTTC. This sequence encodes CASSYPRDGKNEQFF.

The J gene is TRBJ2-3, the V gene TRBV7-3; D perhaps matches TRBD2 (5 bases). With 0 bases removed from V and 1 base from J, the gap between germline ends came to 8 bases. Looked up from germline, CDR1 is SGHTA and CDR2 is FQGTGA. This CDR3 has 15 amino acids. The CDR3 bases are TGTGCCAGCAGCTTAACGGAGGTCCGCACAGATACGCAGTATTTT. It translates to CASSLTEVRTDTQYF.

This chain connects TRBV6-5 to TRBJ1-2, with D possibly being TRBD1 (6 bases). The germline V gene encodes CDR1 MNHEY and CDR2 SVGAGI. The CDR3 extends over 15 amino acids. Trimming removed 5 bases at V and 4 bases at J, with 17 bases between. CDR3 sequence reads: CASSTRDTLSYGYTF. DNA of the CDR3: TGTGCCAGCAGTACACGGGACACCCTCAGCTATGGCTACACCTTC.